A single sample is the source of the 5 T cell receptor beta chains below, sequenced in a study of T-cell reconstitution after alpha-beta-depleted transplantation in children (dated by TCRdb to 2016 to 2018). The treatment or condition label corresponds to: allogeneic hematopoietic cell transplantation with graft depleted of TCRalphabeta T cells and CD19 B cells. Receptor libraries were prepared by PCR. The sequencer was an Illumina HiSeq 2500. To normalize quantification of the TCRbeta repertoire, the TCR libraries were built with molecular barcoding that relied on unique molecular identifiers. Using fastp trimming at Q25 and MiXCR clonotype assembly, TCRdb reanalyzed the public sequencing data and kept in-frame beta chains. CDR3 protein duplicates are merged, each entry listing the most common genes and DNA. In all, the sample holds almost 250,000 distinct CDR3 sequences, and about 23% of those were seen once. The biggest ten clones account for roughly 2.5% of the sample.

The sequences come from PBMCs, collected before TCRalphabeta/CD19-depleted stem cell transplant. Receptors originate from a girl aged 2-10 years with Fanconi anemia, due to receive a stem cell transplant.

The V call is TRBV5-4, the J call TRBJ2-2; perhaps D is TRBD1 or TRBD2 (6 bases each). Per the germline V gene, CDR1 is SGHNT and CDR2 is YYREEE (reference sequence). Deletions cut 4 bases from V and 7 bases from J, with 17 bases between. This CDR3 comprises 15 residues. CDR3 DNA: TGTGCCAGCAGCATTAAAGGGGGGCCTGACGGGGAGCTGTTTTTT. It is translated as CASSIKGGPDGELFF.

Only a few counts were recorded for this clonotype. The rearrangement links TRBV4-1 to TRBJ2-1; TRBD2 agrees at 12 bases. There are 18 residues in the CDR3. With V trimmed by 3 bases and J by 0 bases, 6 bases remained unmatched. Germline CDR1 is MGHRA and CDR2 is YSYEKL. CDR3 bases: TGCGCCAGCAGCCAGGGCCTAGCGGGAGGGAGCTCCTACAATGAGCAGTTCTTC. It encodes CASSQGLAGGSSYNEQFF.

The rearrangement joins TRBV28 to TRBJ2-7; D might be TRBD1 (5 bases). V was cut by 9 bases and J by 0 bases, with 6 bases left in between. The CDR3 spans 11 residues. The germline V gene encodes CDR1 MDHEN and CDR2 SYDVKM. The CDR3 protein is CARDSSYEQYF. The CDR3, as DNA: TGTGCCAGAGACAGCTCCTACGAGCAGTACTTC.

In its sample, this clonotype was seen many times. The CDR3 region is CATSRAPGGFGSYEQYF. DNA of the CDR3: TGTGCCACCAGCCGCGCGCCAGGCGGATTCGGCTCCTACGAGCAGTACTTC. The genes are TRBV15 and TRBJ2-7; unclear D gene. In germline, CDR1 is LNHNV, CDR2 YYDKDF (reference sequence). With 5 bases removed from V and 0 bases from J, the gap between germline ends came to 20 bases. The CDR3 consists of 17 residues.

The gene calls are TRBV7-6 and TRBJ2-5, with 14 bases identical to TRBD2. The V segment lost 3 bases and the J segment 5 bases; nucleotides outside the gene matches: 5. CDR1 is SGHVS and CDR2 is FNYEAQ in the germline V gene. This CDR3 has 16 residues. CDR3 in DNA: TGTGCCAGCAGCTTCGGGACTAGCGGGAGTACCGAGACCCAGTACTTC. Translation gives CASSFGTSGSTETQYF.